Shown below are 27 T cell receptor beta chains from a single sample sequenced in a study of cytomegalovirus exposure and HLA in healthy donors. The study ran its PCR with 60 Vbeta and 13 Jbeta primers. Repertoires were generated with immunoSEQ multiplex PCR, while TCRdb's copy carries only in-frame clones and drops some. The sample has 220,000 or so clones; approximately 68% are singletons. The sequenced material came from PBMCs. These receptors all stem from a woman in her 30s in good health and CMV-seronegative.

J is TRBJ2-3 and V is TRBV6-5; TRBD2 agrees at 11 bases. V shed 8 bases, J shed 5 bases, and the junction held 6 bases outside the gene matches. There are 14 residues in the CDR3. Germline CDR1 reads MNHEY; CDR2 reads SVGAGI. The DNA of the CDR3 is TGTGCCAGCGGACTAGCGGGTATAAAAGATACGCAGTATTTT. Translating it yields CASGLAGIKDTQYF.

The CDR3 here is CASSFQTGTGVDEQYF. The DNA for the CDR3 is TGTGCCAGCAGCTTTCAAACCGGGACAGGGGTCGACGAGCAGTACTTC. V and J are TRBV7-6 and TRBJ2-5, with TRBD1 identical over 10 bases. The last part of the DNA fits TRBJ2-7 better; the J call may be wrong. The CDR3 loop spans 16 amino acids. Germline V gives CDR1 SGHVS, CDR2 FNYEAQ.

This clone was counted between two and nine times. V is TRBV29-1 and J is TRBJ2-5; 10 bases are a match to TRBD1. This CDR3 has 14 residues. The germline CDR1 and CDR2 sequences are SQVTM and ANQGSEA. Unmatched junction bases numbered 9, after V lost 7 bases and J lost 4 bases. CDR3 sequence: CSGVDRGARETQYF. CDR3 nucleotide sequence: TGCAGCGGGGTGGACAGGGGGGCCCGAGAGACCCAGTACTTC. Combining the CDR3 with reference TRBV29-1 and TRBJ2-5 gives the whole variable domain SAVISQKPSRDICQRGTSLTIQCQVDSQVTMMFWYRQQPGQSLTLIATANQGSEATYESGFVIDKFPISRPNLTFSTLTVSNMSPEDSSIYLCSGVDRGARETQYFGPGTRLLVL.

The rearrangement uses TRBV7-9 and TRBJ2-1; TRBD2 agrees at 8 bases. The CDR3 is 15 amino acids. CDR1 and CDR2 (germline): SEHNR, FQNEAQ (reference sequence). Unmatched junction bases numbered 5, after V lost 3 bases and J lost 4 bases. The CDR3: CASSLGGGGYNEQFF. CDR3 coding DNA: TGTGCCAGCAGCTTGGGGGGCGGGGGGTACAATGAGCAGTTCTTC.

This clone was seen a single time. The chain is built from TRBV20-1 and TRBJ1-2; 8 bases agree with TRBD1. The CDR3 has 11 residues. From germline, CDR1 is DFQATT and CDR2 SNEGSKA (reference sequence). V shed 6 bases, J shed 6 bases, and the junction held 3 bases outside the gene matches. The CDR3 here is CSASGGNGYTF. The CDR3 region has the DNA TGCAGTGCCTCAGGGGGCAATGGCTACACCTTC.

The chain recombines TRBV27 with TRBJ1-2, with D maybe TRBD1 (6 bases). The CDR3 extends over 15 amino acids. Germline CDR1 is MNHEY and CDR2 is SMNVEV (reference sequence). The V gene lost 2 bases and the J gene lost 2 bases, with 12 bases spanning the gap. CDR3 sequence (DNA): TGTGCCAGCAGTTTAACAGGGAGGGCGAACTATGGCTACACCTTC. Its translation is CASSLTGRANYGYTF.

The table lists this clone with a few counts. The J gene is TRBJ1-1, the V gene TRBV18, with no clear D. The CDR3 runs to 15 residues. V lost 5 bases and J lost 3, with 16 bases in between. Germline CDR1 is KGHSH and CDR2 is LQKENI. As DNA, the CDR3 is TGTGCCAGCTCAAGTCAACGGAGGTGGGACACTGAAGCTTTCTTT. This translates into CASSSQRRWDTEAFF.

The V and J genes are TRBV5-1 and TRBJ2-7, with 7 bases matching TRBD2. Per the germline V gene, CDR1 is SGHRS and CDR2 is YFSETQ. Trimming at V came to 4 bases and at J to 5 bases, leaving 9 bases not matched to a gene. This CDR3 is 14 amino acids long. The DNA for the CDR3 is TGCGCCAGCAGCCGGGGGGACCTAGGCAACGAGCAGTACTTC. This codes for CASSRGDLGNEQYF.

The genes are TRBV6-5 and TRBJ1-6; D gene ambiguous. Germline V gene lookup returns CDR1 MNHEY and CDR2 SVGAGI. This CDR3 is built from 14 residues. The V and J ends lost 7 bases and 6 bases respectively, with 13 bases between them. CDR3 sequence (DNA): TGTGCCAGCACCAAGAGTTCTTCTAATTCACCCCTCCACTTT. Protein product: CASTKSSSNSPLHF.

This chain joins TRBV2 and TRBJ1-1; no clear D. The CDR3 loop spans 12 amino acids. Per germline, CDR1 SNHLY and CDR2 FYNNEI. The ends were cut back, 5 bases at V and 9 bases at J, with 13 bases in the middle. CDR3 coding DNA: TGTGCCAGCAGTTCGGACTCCGGACAAGCTTTCTTT. Amino acid sequence: CASSSDSGQAFF.

The chain employs TRBV5-1 and TRBJ2-7, with 7 bases aligning to TRBD1. The CDR3 has 15 residues. CDR1 and CDR2 (germline): SGHRS, YFSETQ. V trimming: 4 bases; J trimming: 2 bases; junction bases outside the gene matches: 9. CDR3 loop: CASSRTGTDTYEQYF. The DNA of the CDR3 is TGCGCCAGCAGCCGAACCGGGACAGATACCTACGAGCAGTACTTC.

As concerns this clone: The conserved closing phenylalanine or tryptophan is absent in this CDR3, likely reflecting a read error. The limits of the CDR3 on the DNA are not certain, so only TCRdb's listed CDR3 is given. This chain uses TRBV13 with TRBJ1-4; TRBD1 was called by the table and not checked on the DNA. The CDR3 extends over 10 residues, inclusive of both ends. Germline V gene lookup returns CDR1 PRHDT and CDR2 FYEKMQ (reference sequence). CDR3 loop: CARSPGQGER.

This clone was found a few times. The chain links TRBV19 to TRBJ1-1; D remains unclear. The CDR3 runs 12 residues. Deletions cut 5 bases from V and 0 bases from J, with 4 bases between. CDR1 LNHDA and CDR2 SQIVND come from the germline V gene (reference sequence). The CDR3, as DNA: TGTGCCAGTAGTCACATGAACACTGAAGCTTTCTTT. This codes for CASSHMNTEAFF. Filled out from reference TRBV19 and TRBJ1-1, the complete variable domain reads DGGITQSPKYLFRKEGQNVTLSCEQNLNHDAMYWYRQDPGQGLRLIYYSQIVNDFQKGDIAEGYSVSREKKESFPLTVTSAQKNPTAFYLCASSHMNTEAFFGQGTRLTVV.

DNA for the CDR3: TGCGCCAGCAAGGACAGGGCTGCAACTAATGAAAAACTGTTTTTT. As protein: CASKDRAATNEKLFF. This rearrangement joins TRBV5-1 to TRBJ1-4; 8 nucleotides line up with TRBD1. In germline, CDR1 is SGHRS, CDR2 YFSETQ. The CDR3 spans 15 residues. V shed 6 bases, J shed 0 bases, and the junction held 4 bases outside the gene matches.

The CDR3 sequence is CASSSRQGRKETQYF. CDR3 bases: TGTGCCAGCAGCTCCAGACAGGGGAGGAAAGAGACCCAGTACTTC. V usage is TRBV5-4 and J usage is TRBJ2-5, with 8 bases matching TRBD1. The germline gives CDR1 SGHNT, CDR2 YYREEE (reference sequence). This CDR3 contains 15 residues. V lost 3 bases and J lost 3; bases outside the gene matches: 7. The whole variable domain, filled in from reference TRBV5-4 and TRBJ2-5, reads ETGVTQSPTHLIKTRGQQVTLRCSSQSGHNTVSWYQQALGQGPQFIFQYYREEENGRGNFPPRFSGLQFPNYSSELNVNALELDDSALYLCASSSRQGRKETQYFGPGTRLLVL.

The chain couples TRBV7-3 to TRBJ2-1; 8 nucleotides match TRBD1. The V gene's germline CDR1 is SGHTA and CDR2 FQGTGA. There are 15 residues in the CDR3. V was pared by 5 bases and J by 6 bases, with 9 bases of the junction left unmatched. Here the CDR3 reads CASSGGQGARNEQFF. As DNA, the CDR3 is TGTGCCAGCAGCGGGGGCCAGGGGGCCCGCAATGAGCAGTTCTTC.

CDR3 sequence: CASSQTESSGNTIYF. The CDR3 coding sequence is TGCGCCAGCAGCCAAACAGAATCCTCTGGAAACACCATATATTTT. The chain is built from TRBV4-1 and TRBJ1-3, with no clear D. Trimming took off 2 bases at V and 0 bases at J, with 8 bases between the two ends. The CDR3 is 15 amino acids. Germline V gene lookup returns CDR1 MGHRA and CDR2 YSYEKL.

The chain combines TRBV13 with TRBJ2-1, with 7 bases identical to TRBD2. This CDR3 is built from 15 residues. CDR1 and CDR2 from the germline V gene are PRHDT and FYEKMQ (reference sequence). The trim removed 4 bases at V and 6 bases at J, leaving 9 bases unmatched. CDR3 DNA sequence: TGTGCCAGCAGCTGCCGGCGGGAGATGGGCAATGAGCAGTTCTTC. Its translation is CASSCRREMGNEQFF.

This chain joins TRBV7-8 and TRBJ2-3; D is perhaps TRBD2 (5 bases). Germline V gene data show CDR1 as SGHVS and CDR2 as FQNEAQ. The CDR3 covers 16 residues. The V gene lost 4 bases and the J gene lost 0 bases, with 14 bases spanning the gap. The CDR3 coding sequence is TGTGCCAGCAGCTACACTTTAAGGGAGAGCACAGATACGCAGTATTTT. It is translated as CASSYTLRESTDTQYF.

This rearrangement joins TRBV23-1 to TRBJ1-1, with 7 nucleotides matching TRBD1. TRBV23-1 is classed as an ORF, of uncertain function. This CDR3 spans 15 amino acids. V was pared by 3 bases and J by 1 base, with 5 bases of the junction left unmatched. In DNA form, the CDR3 reads TGCGCCAGCAGTCACCCGGGACAGTGGAACACTGAAGCTTTCTTT. Protein product: CASSHPGQWNTEAFF.

V and J are TRBV2 and TRBJ2-3, with 9 nucleotides matching TRBD2. Per the germline V gene, CDR1 is SNHLY and CDR2 is FYNNEI. The V segment lost 8 bases and the J segment 1 base; nucleotides outside the gene matches: 7. The length of the CDR3 is 15 residues. CDR3 region: CASQRLAAGTDTQYF. For the CDR3, the DNA is TGTGCCAGCCAGAGACTAGCGGCCGGCACAGATACGCAGTATTTT.

This clone has only a few counts. V and J are TRBV6-5 and TRBJ1-1; D might be TRBD1 (6 bases). CDR1 is MNHEY and CDR2 is SVGAGI in the germline V gene. The CDR3 is 14 amino acids. V was shortened by 6 bases and J by 1 base, with 12 bases between the two germline ends. DNA for the CDR3: TGTGCCAGCAGCCTTACGACAGGGAACACTGAAGCTTTCTTT. Its protein product is CASSLTTGNTEAFF.

The chain links TRBV5-1 to TRBJ2-5; 11 bases line up with TRBD2. There are 17 residues in the CDR3. CDR1 is SGHRS, CDR2 YFSETQ, per germline. The V gene end was trimmed by 0 bases and the J gene end by 4 bases; junction bases not matched to a gene: 8. The CDR3 loop reads CASSLASSGGTGETQYF. As DNA, the CDR3 is TGCGCCAGCAGCTTGGCGTCTAGCGGGGGGACAGGAGAGACCCAGTACTTC.

The chain uses TRBV9 and TRBJ1-1; D remains unclear. Germline CDR1 and CDR2: SGDLS and YYNGEE. This CDR3 has 14 residues. V gave up 2 bases and J gave up 0 bases, with 8 bases separating them. CDR3 nucleotides: TGTGCCAGCAGCGTGAACAGCCTGAACACTGAAGCTTTCTTT. Translated: CASSVNSLNTEAFF.

J is TRBJ1-1 and V is TRBV7-9; tentatively, D is TRBD1 (6 bases). The CDR3 has 15 amino acids. V lost 0 bases to trimming and J lost 3 bases, with 11 bases between them. Germline CDR1 and CDR2: SEHNR and FQNEAQ (reference sequence). The CDR3 bases are TGTGCCAGCAGCTTAGCGCAGGGGTGGGACACTGAAGCTTTCTTT. Translating it yields CASSLAQGWDTEAFF.

This chain joins TRBV19 and TRBJ1-2; D possibly corresponds to TRBD1 (6 bases). The CDR3 has 13 amino acids. Germline V CDR1 and CDR2: LNHDA, SQIVND (reference sequence). The V and J ends lost 4 bases and 4 bases respectively, with 10 bases between them. This chain's CDR3 is CASSKGQSYGYTF. DNA for the CDR3: TGTGCCAGTAGTAAAGGACAGAGCTATGGCTACACCTTC.

J is TRBJ1-1 and V is TRBV7-2; D might be TRBD1 (5 bases). V gave up 1 base and J gave up 4 bases, with 7 bases separating them. CDR1 SGHTA and CDR2 FQGNSA come from the germline V gene. This CDR3 is built from 13 residues. The CDR3 is CASSLGQPTEAFF. The CDR3 DNA reads as TGTGCCAGCAGCTTAGGACAGCCCACTGAAGCTTTCTTT.